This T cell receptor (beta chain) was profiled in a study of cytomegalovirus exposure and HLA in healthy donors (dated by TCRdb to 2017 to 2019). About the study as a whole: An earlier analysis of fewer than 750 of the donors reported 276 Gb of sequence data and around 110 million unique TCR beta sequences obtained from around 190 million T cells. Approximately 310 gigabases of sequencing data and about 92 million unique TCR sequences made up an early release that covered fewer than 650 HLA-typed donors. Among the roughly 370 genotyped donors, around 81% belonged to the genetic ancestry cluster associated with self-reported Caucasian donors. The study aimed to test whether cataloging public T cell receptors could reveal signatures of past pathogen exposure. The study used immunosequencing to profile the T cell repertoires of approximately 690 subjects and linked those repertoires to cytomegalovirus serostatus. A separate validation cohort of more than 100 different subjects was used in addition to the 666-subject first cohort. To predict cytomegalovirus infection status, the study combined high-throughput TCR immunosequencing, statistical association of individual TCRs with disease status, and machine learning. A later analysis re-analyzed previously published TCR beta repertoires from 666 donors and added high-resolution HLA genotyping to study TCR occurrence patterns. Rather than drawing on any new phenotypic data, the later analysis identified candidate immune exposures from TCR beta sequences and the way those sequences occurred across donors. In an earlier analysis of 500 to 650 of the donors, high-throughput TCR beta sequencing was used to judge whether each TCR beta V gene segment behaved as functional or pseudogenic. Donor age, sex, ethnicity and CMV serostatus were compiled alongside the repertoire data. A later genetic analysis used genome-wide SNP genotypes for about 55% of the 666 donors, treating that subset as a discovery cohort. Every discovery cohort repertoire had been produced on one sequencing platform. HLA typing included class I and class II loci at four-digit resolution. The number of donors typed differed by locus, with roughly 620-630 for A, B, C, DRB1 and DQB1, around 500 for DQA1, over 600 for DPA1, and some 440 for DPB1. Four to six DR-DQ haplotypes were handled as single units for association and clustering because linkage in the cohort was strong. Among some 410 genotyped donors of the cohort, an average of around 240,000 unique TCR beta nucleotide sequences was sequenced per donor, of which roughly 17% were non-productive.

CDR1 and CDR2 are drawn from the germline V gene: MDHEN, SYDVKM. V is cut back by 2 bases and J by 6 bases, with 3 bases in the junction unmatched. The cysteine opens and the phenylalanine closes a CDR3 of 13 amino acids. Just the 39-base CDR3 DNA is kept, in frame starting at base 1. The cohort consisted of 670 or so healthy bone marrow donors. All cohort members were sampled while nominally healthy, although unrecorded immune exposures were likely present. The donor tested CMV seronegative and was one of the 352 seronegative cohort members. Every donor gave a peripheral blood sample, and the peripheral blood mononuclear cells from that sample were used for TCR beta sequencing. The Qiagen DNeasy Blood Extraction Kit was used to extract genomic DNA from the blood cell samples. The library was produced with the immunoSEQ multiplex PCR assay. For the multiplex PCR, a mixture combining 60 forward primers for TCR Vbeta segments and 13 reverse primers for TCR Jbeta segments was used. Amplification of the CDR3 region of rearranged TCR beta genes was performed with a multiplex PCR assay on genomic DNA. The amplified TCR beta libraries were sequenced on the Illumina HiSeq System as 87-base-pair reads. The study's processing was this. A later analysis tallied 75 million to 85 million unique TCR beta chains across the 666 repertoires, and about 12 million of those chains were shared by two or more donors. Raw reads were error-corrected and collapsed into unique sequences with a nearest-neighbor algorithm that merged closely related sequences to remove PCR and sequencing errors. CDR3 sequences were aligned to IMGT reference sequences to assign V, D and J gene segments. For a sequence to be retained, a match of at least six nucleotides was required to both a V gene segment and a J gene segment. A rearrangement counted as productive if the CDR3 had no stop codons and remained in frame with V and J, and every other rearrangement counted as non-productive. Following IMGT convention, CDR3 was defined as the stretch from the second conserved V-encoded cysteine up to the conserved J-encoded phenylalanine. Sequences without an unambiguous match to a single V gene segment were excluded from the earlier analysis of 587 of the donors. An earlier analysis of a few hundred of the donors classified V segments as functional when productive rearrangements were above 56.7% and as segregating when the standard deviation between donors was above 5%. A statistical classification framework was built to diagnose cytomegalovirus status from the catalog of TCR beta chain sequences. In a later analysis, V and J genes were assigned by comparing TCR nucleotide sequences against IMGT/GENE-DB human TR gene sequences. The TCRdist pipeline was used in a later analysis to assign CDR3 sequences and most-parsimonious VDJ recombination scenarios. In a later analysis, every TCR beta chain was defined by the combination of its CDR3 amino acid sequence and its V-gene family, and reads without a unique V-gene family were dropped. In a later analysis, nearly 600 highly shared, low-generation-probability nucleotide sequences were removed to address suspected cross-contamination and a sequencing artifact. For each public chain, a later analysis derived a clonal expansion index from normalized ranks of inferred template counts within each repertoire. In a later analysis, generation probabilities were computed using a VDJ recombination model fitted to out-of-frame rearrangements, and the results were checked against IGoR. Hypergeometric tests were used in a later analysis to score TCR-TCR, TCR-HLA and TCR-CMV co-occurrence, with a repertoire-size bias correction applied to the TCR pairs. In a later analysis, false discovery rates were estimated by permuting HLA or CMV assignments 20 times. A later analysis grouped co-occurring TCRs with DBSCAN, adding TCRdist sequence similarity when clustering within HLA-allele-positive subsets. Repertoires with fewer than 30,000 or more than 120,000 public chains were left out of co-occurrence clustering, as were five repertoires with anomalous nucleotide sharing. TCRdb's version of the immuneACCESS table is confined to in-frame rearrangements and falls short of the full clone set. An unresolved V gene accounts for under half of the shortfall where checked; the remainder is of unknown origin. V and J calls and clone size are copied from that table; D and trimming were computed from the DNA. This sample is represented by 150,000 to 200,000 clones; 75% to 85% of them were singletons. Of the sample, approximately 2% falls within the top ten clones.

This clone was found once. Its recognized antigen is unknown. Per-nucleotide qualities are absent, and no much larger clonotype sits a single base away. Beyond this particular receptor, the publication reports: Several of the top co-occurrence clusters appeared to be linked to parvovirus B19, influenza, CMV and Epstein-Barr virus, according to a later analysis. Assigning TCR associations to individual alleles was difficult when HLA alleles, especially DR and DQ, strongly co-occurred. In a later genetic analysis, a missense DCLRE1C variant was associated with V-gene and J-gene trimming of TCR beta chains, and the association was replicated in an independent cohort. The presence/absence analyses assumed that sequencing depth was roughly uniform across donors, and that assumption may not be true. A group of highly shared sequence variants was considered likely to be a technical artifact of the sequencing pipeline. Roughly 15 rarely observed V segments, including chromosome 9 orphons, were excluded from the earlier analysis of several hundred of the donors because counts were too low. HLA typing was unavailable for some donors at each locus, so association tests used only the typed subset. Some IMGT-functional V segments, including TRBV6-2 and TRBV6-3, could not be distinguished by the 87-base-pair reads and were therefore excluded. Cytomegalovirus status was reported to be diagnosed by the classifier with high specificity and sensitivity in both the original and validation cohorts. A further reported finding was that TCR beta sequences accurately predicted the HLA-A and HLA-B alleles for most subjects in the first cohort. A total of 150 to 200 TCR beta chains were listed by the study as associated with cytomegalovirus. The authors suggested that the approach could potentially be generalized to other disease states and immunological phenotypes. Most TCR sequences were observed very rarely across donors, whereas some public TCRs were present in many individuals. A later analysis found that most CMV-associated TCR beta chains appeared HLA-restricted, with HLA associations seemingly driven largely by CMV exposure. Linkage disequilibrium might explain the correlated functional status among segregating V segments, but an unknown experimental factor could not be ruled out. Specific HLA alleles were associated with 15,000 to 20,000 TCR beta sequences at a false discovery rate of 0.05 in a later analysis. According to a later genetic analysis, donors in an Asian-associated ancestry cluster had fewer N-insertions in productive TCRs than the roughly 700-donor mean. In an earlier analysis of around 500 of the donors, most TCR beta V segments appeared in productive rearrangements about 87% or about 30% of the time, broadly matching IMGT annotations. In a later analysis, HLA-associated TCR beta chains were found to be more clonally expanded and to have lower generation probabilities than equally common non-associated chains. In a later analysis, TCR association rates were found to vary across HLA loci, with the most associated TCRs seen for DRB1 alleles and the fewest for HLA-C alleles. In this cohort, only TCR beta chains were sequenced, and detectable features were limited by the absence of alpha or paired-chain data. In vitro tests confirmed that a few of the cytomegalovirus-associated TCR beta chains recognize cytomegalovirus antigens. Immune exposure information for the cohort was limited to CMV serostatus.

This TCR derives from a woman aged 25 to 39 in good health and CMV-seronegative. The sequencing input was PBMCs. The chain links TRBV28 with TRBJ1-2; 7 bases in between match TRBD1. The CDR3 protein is CASSLGTENGYTF. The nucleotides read TGTGCCAGCAGTTTAGGGACAGAAAATGGCTACACCTTC.